The next 9 T cell receptor beta chains were all read from a single sample in a study of response to subunit inactivated influenza vaccine. TCRdb processed the RT-PCR reads anew with MiXCR; each CDR3 protein has one entry. The sample holds approximately 290,000 distinct CDR3 sequences, around 22% seen once. The material was PBMCs from blood, obtained less than 22 months after vaccination. The origin of the receptors is a man between 50 and 75 years old who received an inactivated influenza vaccine.

The CDR3 loop is CSARALDLDTQYF. The CDR3 DNA sequence: TGCAGTGCTAGAGCTCTGGATTTAGATACGCAGTATTTT. The chain carries TRBV20-1 and TRBJ2-3; D is unresolved. CDR1 and CDR2 from the germline V gene are DFQATT and SNEGSKA (reference sequence). The CDR3 runs to 13 residues. V lost 1 base and J lost 5, with 10 bases in between.

The rearrangement uses TRBV12-3 or TRBV12-4 and TRBJ1-2; no reliable D call. The CDR3 totals 14 residues. V lost 2 bases and J 1 base, leaving 8 bases between the germline ends. CDR3 nucleotides: TGTGCCAGCAGTTTAACCGTCAGTAACTATGGCTACACCTTC. Its translation: CASSLTVSNYGYTF.

This clonotype was counted a few times. The chain is built from TRBV12-3 or TRBV12-4 and TRBJ2-1, with unresolved D. Trimming took off 6 bases at V and 8 bases at J, with 11 bases between the two ends. CDR3 length: 12 residues. CDR3 DNA sequence: TGTGCCAGCAGAATAGAGGTTTATGAGCAGTTCTTC. As protein: CASRIEVYEQFF.

The J gene is TRBJ2-5, the V gene TRBV20-1; 7 nucleotides agree with TRBD1. Trimming removed 0 bases from V and 4 bases from J; junction bases left unmatched: 5. Germline V gives CDR1 DFQATT, CDR2 SNEGSKA (reference sequence). The CDR3 loop spans 14 amino acids. Here the CDR3 DNA reads TGCAGTGCTAGAGACTCCGGGACAGTAGAGACCCAGTACTTC. Amino acid sequence: CSARDSGTVETQYF.

V gene TRBV3-1 combines with J gene TRBJ2-4; weak D call: TRBD1 (6 bases). Trimming stripped 2 bases from V and 9 bases from J, with 11 bases between. This CDR3 is 13 amino acids long. The germline CDR1 and CDR2 sequences are LGHDT and YNNKEL (reference sequence). CDR3 DNA: TGTGCCAGCAGCCAACGACAGGACGGCATTCAGTACTTC. Amino acids: CASSQRQDGIQYF.

This clonotype was recorded a few times. This chain joins TRBV29-1 and TRBJ2-2; D gene unclear. Germline-derived CDR1 and CDR2 are SQVTM and ANQGSEA. Trimming removed 4 bases at V and 0 bases at J, with 6 bases between. The CDR3 length is 13 residues. The CDR3 nucleotides are TGCAGCGTTGTCCACACGAACACCGGGGAGCTGTTTTTT. It is translated as CSVVHTNTGELFF.

This clonotype was seen a handful of times. V is TRBV6-2 or TRBV6-3 and J is TRBJ1-1, with D perhaps matching TRBD1 (5 bases). This CDR3 is built from 20 residues. Germline values: CDR1 MNHEY, CDR2 SVGEGT. Trimming left V 6 bases short and J 1 base short, with 30 bases between. The CDR3 DNA sequence: TGTGCCAGCAGCACCAGGTCGAGCGGGACCTCACCTTGGCCGAACACTGAAGCTTTCTTT. It is translated as CASSTRSSGTSPWPNTEAFF.

As for this clonotype: The junction departs from the called germline gene at one end, perhaps through a read error. The V call is TRBV5-5, the J call TRBJ1-3, with 7 bases lining up with TRBD1. This CDR3 contains 13 residues. Germline V gene sequence: CDR1 SGHKS, CDR2 YYEKEE (reference sequence). DNA of the CDR3: TGTGCCAGCAGCTTGGATTTCCGGGACAGCCGGGATTTT. This encodes CASSLDFRDSRDF.

V usage is TRBV7-9 and J usage is TRBJ1-1; D uncertain. Per germline, CDR1 SEHNR and CDR2 FQNEAQ (reference sequence). V was pared by 5 bases and J by 7 bases, with 14 bases between. This CDR3 has 13 amino acids. CDR3 DNA: TGTGCCAGCAGCCCCCGGACGACCGATGAAGCTTTCTTT. This sequence encodes CASSPRTTDEAFF.